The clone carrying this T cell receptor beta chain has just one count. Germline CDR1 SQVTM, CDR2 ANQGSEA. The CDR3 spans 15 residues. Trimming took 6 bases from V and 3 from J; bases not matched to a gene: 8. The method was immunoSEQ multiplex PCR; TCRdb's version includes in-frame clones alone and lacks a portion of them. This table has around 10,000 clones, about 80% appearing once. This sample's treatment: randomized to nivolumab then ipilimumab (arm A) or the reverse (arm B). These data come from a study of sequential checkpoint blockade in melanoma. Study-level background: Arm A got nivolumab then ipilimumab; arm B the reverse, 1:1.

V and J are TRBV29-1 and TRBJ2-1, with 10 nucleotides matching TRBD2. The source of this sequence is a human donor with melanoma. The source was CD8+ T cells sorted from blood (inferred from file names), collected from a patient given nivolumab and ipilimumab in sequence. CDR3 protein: CSVDSLAGHYNEQFF. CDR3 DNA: TGCAGCGTCGACTCACTAGCGGGACACTACAATGAGCAGTTCTTC.